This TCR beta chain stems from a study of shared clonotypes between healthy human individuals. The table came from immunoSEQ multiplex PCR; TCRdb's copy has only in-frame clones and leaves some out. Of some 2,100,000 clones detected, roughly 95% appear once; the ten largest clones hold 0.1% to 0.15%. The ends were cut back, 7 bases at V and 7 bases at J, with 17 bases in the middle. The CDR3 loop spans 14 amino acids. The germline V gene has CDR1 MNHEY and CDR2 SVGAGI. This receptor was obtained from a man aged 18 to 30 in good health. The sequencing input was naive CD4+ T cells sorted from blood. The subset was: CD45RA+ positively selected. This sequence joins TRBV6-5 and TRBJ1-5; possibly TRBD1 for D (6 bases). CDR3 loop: CASTTRGSWQPQHF. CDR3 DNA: TGTGCCAGCACCACCAGGGGATCCTGGCAGCCCCAGCATTTT.